These T cell receptor beta chains were read from a single sample in a study of cytomegalovirus exposure and HLA in healthy donors. Assay used: immunoSEQ multiplex PCR; TCRdb lists only in-frame clones, some missing. Of 65,000 to 90,000 clones in the sample, about 69% were seen once. The material sequenced was PBMCs. The source is a woman in her 40s in good health and CMV-seropositive. The CDR3 runs from the conserved cysteine through the conserved F or W. Fields, in order: clone size, D gene, J gene, V gene, CDR3 protein, CDR3 DNA. A D gene is named only where the DNA matches it firmly. Clone size appears in some rows only: once, few, many, or a class for an expanded clone.

NA,TRBD1,TRBJ1-5,TRBV27,CASSLTGSNQPQHF,TGTGCCAGCAGTTTGACAGGGAGCAATCAGCCCCAGCATTTT
few,TRBD2,TRBJ2-3,TRBV28,CASSRGGGARSDTQYF,TGTGCCAGCAGTCGGGGGGGAGGGGCGCGGTCAGATACGCAGTATTTT
few,TRBD1,TRBJ1-1,TRBV10-3,CAISGAPGTVNTEAFF,TGTGCCATCAGCGGAGCCCCCGGGACAGTGAACACTGAAGCTTTCTTT
NA,TRBD1,TRBJ1-1,TRBV5-1,CASSLVALGLTKTGQLNTEAFF,TGCGCCAGCAGCTTGGTCGCTCTTGGGTTGACAAAAACGGGACAGCTGAACACTGAAGCTTTCTTT
NA,NA,TRBJ2-1,TRBV6-5,CASSADTHNEQFF,TGTGCCAGCAGTGCGGACACTCACAATGAGCAGTTCTTC
NA,NA,TRBJ2-3,TRBV2,CASSDPLRSSDTQYF,TGTGCCAGCAGTGATCCGCTTAGGAGTTCGGATACGCAGTATTTT
few,TRBD2,TRBJ2-2,TRBV7-2,CASSLISGRVTGELFF,TGTGCCAGCAGCTTAATTAGCGGGAGGGTTACCGGGGAGCTGTTTTTT
NA,TRBD1,TRBJ2-5,TRBV4-1,CASSQEGGQGVETQYF,TGCGCCAGCAGCCAAGAGGGGGGACAGGGAGTGGAGACCCAGTACTTC
NA,NA,TRBJ1-5,TRBV11-2,CASSGRGSSNQPQHF,TGTGCCAGCAGCGGGCGGGGCTCTAGCAATCAGCCCCAGCATTTT
NA,NA,TRBJ2-7,TRBV28,CASSPSGSGTAAYEQYF,TGTGCCAGCAGTCCCAGCGGGAGCGGGACAGCTGCCTACGAGCAGTACTTC
NA,TRBD1,TRBJ1-5,TRBV10-2,CASMDRGAGYSNQPQHF,TGCGCCAGCATGGACAGGGGGGCGGGTTATAGCAATCAGCCCCAGCATTTT
NA,TRBD2,TRBJ2-5,TRBV5-4,CASSWLAGGQETQYF,TGTGCCAGCAGCTGGCTAGCGGGGGGGCAAGAGACCCAGTACTTC
NA,TRBD2,TRBJ2-2,TRBV9,CASSKTSGRKINTGELFF,TGTGCCAGCAGTAAGACTAGCGGGAGAAAAATAAACACCGGGGAGCTGTTTTTT
NA,TRBD1,TRBJ2-1,TRBV7-9,CASSSGTRGPESSYNEQFF,TGTGCCAGCAGCTCCGGGACAAGGGGGCCAGAGAGCTCCTACAATGAGCAGTTCTTC
NA,NA,TRBJ1-1,TRBV6-5,CASSYGGETFF,TGTGCCAGCAGTTACGGGGGGGAGACTTTCTTT
many,NA,TRBJ1-3,TRBV19,CASSINGQLLSGNTIYF,TGTGCCAGTAGTATAAACGGACAGCTCCTCTCTGGAAACACCATATATTTT
once,TRBD1,TRBJ1-5,TRBV7-2,CASSGGQGHQPQHF,TGTGCCAGCAGCGGGGGACAGGGTCATCAGCCCCAGCATTTT
few,NA,TRBJ2-1,TRBV4-1,CASSQVTEGYEQFF,TGCGCCAGCAGCCAAGTGACGGAGGGCTATGAGCAGTTCTTC
NA,NA,TRBJ2-3,TRBV6-5,CASSSGHLSTDTQYF,TGTGCCAGCAGTTCCGGACACCTTAGCACAGATACGCAGTATTTT
NA,NA,TRBJ1-1,TRBV30,CAWDRAGFNTEAFF,TGTGCCTGGGATCGAGCAGGATTTAACACTGAAGCTTTCTTT
NA,TRBD1,TRBJ2-7,TRBV27,CASSFGTAYEQYF,TGTGCCAGCAGTTTCGGGACAGCCTACGAGCAGTACTTC
NA,TRBD1,TRBJ1-1,TRBV11-3,CASSPGDRSASEAFF,TGTGCCAGCAGCCCCGGGGACAGGTCAGCGTCTGAAGCTTTCTTT
NA,NA,TRBJ1-2,TRBV7-2,CASSTQSGGDGYTF,TGTGCCAGCAGCACCCAGTCTGGGGGCGATGGCTACACCTTC
few,TRBD2,TRBJ2-7,TRBV7-8,CASSLTASGRAHEQYF,TGTGCCAGCAGCCTCACGGCTAGCGGGAGGGCCCACGAGCAGTACTTC
NA,TRBD2,TRBJ2-5,TRBV10-2,CASTPAGGRETQYF,TGCGCCAGCACGCCGGCGGGGGGGCGTGAGACCCAGTACTTC
few,NA,TRBJ1-2,TRBV28,CASSSGGYTF,TGTGCCAGCAGTTCCGGGGGCTACACCTTC
NA,TRBD1,TRBJ2-7,TRBV10-3,CAITPGQGMYEQYF,TGTGCCATCACCCCGGGACAGGGGATGTACGAGCAGTACTTC
NA,TRBD2,TRBJ2-7,TRBV7-8,CASTSRNSGGAGEQYF,TGTGCCAGCACCAGTCGGAATAGCGGGGGGGCAGGGGAGCAGTACTTC
NA,NA,TRBJ1-5,TRBV4-1,CASSQQYPGLNQPQHF,TGCGCCAGCAGCCAACAGTACCCAGGGCTCAATCAGCCCCAGCATTTT
NA,NA,TRBJ2-7,TRBV5-4,CASTLDLRDYPYEQYF,TGTGCCAGCACCCTAGATCTCCGAGACTATCCGTACGAGCAGTACTTC
NA,NA,TRBJ1-4,TRBV18,CASSPGGRATNEKLFF,TGTGCCAGCTCACCTGGGGGCCGCGCAACTAATGAAAAACTGTTTTTT
NA,NA,TRBJ2-6,TRBV10-1,CASSEDIGNVLTF,TGCGCCAGCAGTGAAGACATCGGAAACGTCCTGACTTTC
NA,NA,TRBJ1-2,TRBV2,CASSLGDIGYGYTF,TGTGCCAGCAGCCTAGGGGACATCGGCTATGGCTACACCTTC
few,NA,TRBJ1-5,TRBV7-2,CASSEGQLSNQPQHF,TGTGCCAGCAGCGAAGGACAGCTTAGCAATCAGCCCCAGCATTTT
NA,NA,TRBJ1-2,TRBV19,CASSPGFGYTF,TGTGCCAGTAGTCCCGGGTTTGGCTACACCTTC
NA,NA,TRBJ1-3,TRBV4-1,CASSQDSAELTGYGNTIYF,TGCGCCAGCAGCCAAGATAGCGCGGAACTGACAGGATATGGAAACACCATATATTTT
NA,TRBD1,TRBJ1-1,TRBV19,CASSIVGDSLNTEAFF,TGTGCCAGTAGTATAGTTGGGGACAGCTTGAACACTGAAGCTTTCTTT
NA,NA,TRBJ2-2,TRBV5-6,CASSFNGVTGELFF,TGTGCCAGCAGCTTTAACGGAGTTACCGGGGAGCTGTTTTTT
NA,NA,TRBJ2-2,TRBV28,CASSQPGARAGELFF,TGTGCCAGCAGTCAACCGGGAGCGAGGGCCGGGGAGCTGTTTTTT
NA,NA,TRBJ1-2,TRBV15,CATSVRELYGYTF,TGTGCCACCAGCGTCAGGGAATTGTATGGCTACACCTTC
NA,TRBD2,TRBJ2-1,TRBV4-3,CASSQDRAGALGNEQFF,TGCGCCAGCAGCCAAGATCGAGCGGGGGCGCTAGGAAATGAGCAGTTCTTC
NA,NA,TRBJ2-6,TRBV4-1,CASSQEFRSSGANVLTF,TGCGCCAGCAGCCAAGAGTTCAGGTCCTCTGGGGCCAACGTCCTGACTTTC
NA,TRBD2,TRBJ2-1,TRBV14,CASSLTLGLAVGNEQFF,TGTGCCAGCAGCCTCACACTGGGACTAGCGGTCGGCAATGAGCAGTTCTTC
NA,NA,TRBJ1-5,TRBV5-1,CASSLDGVGPQHF,TGCGCCAGCAGCTTGGACGGGGTAGGGCCCCAGCATTTT
NA,TRBD2,TRBJ2-7,TRBV11-2,CASRGLAGPLSSYEQYF,TGTGCCAGCAGGGGACTAGCGGGACCTCTAAGCTCCTACGAGCAGTACTTC
NA,TRBD1,TRBJ1-5,TRBV11-2,CVSSQTGWSDQPQHF,TGTGTCAGCAGCCAGACAGGGTGGTCGGATCAGCCCCAGCATTTT
NA,TRBD2,TRBJ2-1,TRBV5-1,CASSLGGSGRFYIYNEQFF,TGCGCCAGCAGCTTGGGGGGTAGCGGGAGATTTTATATTTACAATGAGCAGTTCTTC
NA,TRBD1,TRBJ2-5,TRBV7-9,CASSSDRGRVNYF,TGTGCCAGCAGCTCGGACAGGGGGCGCGTTAACTACTTC
NA,TRBD2,TRBJ2-3,TRBV9,CASSVRAGAGGDTQYF,TGTGCCAGCAGCGTCCGAGCGGGAGCGGGGGGAGATACGCAGTATTTT
NA,NA,TRBJ2-1,TRBV5-6,CASSSPARVYHSYNEQFF,TGTGCCAGCAGCTCCCCCGCCAGGGTCTACCACTCCTACAATGAGCAGTTCTTC
once,NA,TRBJ1-5,TRBV2,CASRATGNQPQHF,TGTGCCAGCAGAGCCACAGGGAACCAGCCCCAGCATTTT
NA,NA,TRBJ1-1,TRBV7-3,CASSEWGGLNTEAFF,TGTGCCAGCAGCGAATGGGGGGGTTTGAACACTGAAGCTTTCTTT
once,NA,TRBJ1-1,TRBV18,CASSPGQLYTEAFF,TGTGCCAGCTCACCTGGACAGCTTTACACTGAAGCTTTCTTT